The clone carrying this TCR beta chain turned up a few times. Its target is unknown. The sample originates from a study of T cells in Graves' hyperthyroidism and ophthalmopathy. Regarding the study as a whole: Separation of ophthalmopathy from stable hyperthyroidism was achieved by a 13 V-J model.

Amplification of TCR beta CDR3 regions used RNA as the template. TCR CDR3 underwent first-round RT-PCR with the HTBI primer set. TCRdb redid the calling of the multiplex PCR reads with MiXCR, one entry per CDR3 protein. The profile covers about 640,000 distinct CDR3 sequences, with less than 45% appearing a single time and less than 9.5% taken by the ten largest. Uncontrolled infection, other autoimmune disease, pregnancy or lactation barred patients from enrollment. Clinical symptoms, serum thyroxine, TRAb, thyroid ultrasound and orbital computed tomography established diagnosis. CDR1 is SNHLY and CDR2 is FYNNEI in the germline V gene. Trimming took 6 bases from V and 7 from J, leaving 27 bases between them. The CDR3 is made up of 17 amino acids.

The receptor was isolated from an adult man with Graves' disease, either hyperthyroidism or ophthalmopathy (not recorded which). V usage is TRBV2 and J usage is TRBJ1-2, with TRBD1 as a possible D gene (5 bases). The sequenced sample was peripheral blood or thyroid tissue (not recorded which). The CDR3 loop is CASSLIGGTDPNAGYTF. Here the CDR3 DNA reads TGTGCCAGCAGCCTTATAGGAGGGACCGACCCCAACGCTGGCTACACCTTC.